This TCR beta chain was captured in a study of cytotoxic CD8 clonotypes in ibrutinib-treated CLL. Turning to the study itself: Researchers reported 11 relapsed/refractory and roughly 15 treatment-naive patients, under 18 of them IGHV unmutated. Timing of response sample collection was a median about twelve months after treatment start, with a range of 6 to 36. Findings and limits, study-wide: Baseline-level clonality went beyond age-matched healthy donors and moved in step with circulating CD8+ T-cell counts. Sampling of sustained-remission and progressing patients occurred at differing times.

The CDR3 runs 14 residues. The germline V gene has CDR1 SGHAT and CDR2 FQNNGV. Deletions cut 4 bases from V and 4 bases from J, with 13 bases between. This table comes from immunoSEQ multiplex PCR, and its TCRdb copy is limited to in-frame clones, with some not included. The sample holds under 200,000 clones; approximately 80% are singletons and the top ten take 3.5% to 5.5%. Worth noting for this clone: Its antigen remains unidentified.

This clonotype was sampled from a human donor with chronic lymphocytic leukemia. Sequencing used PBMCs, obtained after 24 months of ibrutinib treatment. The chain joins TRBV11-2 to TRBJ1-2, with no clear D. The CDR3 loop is CASSSKSDGYGYTF. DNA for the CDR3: TGTGCCAGCAGCTCCAAATCCGACGGCTATGGCTACACCTTC. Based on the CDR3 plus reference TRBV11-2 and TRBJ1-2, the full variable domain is EAGVAQSPRYKIIEKRQSVAFWCNPISGHATLYWYQQILGQGPKLLIQFQNNGVVDDSQLPKDRFSAERLKGVDSTLKIQPAKLEDSAVYLCASSSKSDGYGYTFGSGTRLTVV.